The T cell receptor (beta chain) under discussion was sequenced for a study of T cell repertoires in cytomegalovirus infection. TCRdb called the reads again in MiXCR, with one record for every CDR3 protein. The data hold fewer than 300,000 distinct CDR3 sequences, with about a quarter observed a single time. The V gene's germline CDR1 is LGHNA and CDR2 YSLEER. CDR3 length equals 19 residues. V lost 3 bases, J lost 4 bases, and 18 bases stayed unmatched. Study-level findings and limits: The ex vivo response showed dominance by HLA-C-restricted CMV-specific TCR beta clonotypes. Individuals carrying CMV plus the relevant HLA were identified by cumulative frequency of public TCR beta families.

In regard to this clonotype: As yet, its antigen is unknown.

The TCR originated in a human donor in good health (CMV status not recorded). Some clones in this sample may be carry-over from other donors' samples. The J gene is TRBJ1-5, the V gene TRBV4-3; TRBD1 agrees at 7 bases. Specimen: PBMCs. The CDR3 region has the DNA TGCGCCAGCAGCCAGGACCGCCCGACAGGGTCCCTGGAGAATCAGCCCCAGCATTTT. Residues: CASSQDRPTGSLENQPQHF.